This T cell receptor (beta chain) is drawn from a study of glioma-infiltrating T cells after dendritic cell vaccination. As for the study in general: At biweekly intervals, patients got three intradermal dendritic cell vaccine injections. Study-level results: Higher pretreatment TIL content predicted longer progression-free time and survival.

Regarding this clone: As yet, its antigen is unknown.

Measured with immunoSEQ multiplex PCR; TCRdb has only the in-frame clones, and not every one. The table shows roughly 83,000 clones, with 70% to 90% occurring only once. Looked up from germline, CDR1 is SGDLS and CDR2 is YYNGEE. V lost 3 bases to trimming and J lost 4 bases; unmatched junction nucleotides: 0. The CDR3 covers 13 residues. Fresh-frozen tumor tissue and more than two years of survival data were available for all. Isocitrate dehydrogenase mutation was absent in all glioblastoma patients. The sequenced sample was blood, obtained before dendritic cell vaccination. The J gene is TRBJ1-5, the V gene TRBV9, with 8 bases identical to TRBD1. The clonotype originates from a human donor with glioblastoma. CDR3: CASSGTGNQPQHF. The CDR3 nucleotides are TGTGCCAGCAGCGGGACAGGGAATCAGCCCCAGCATTTT.